This T cell receptor beta chain was recovered during a study of T cell responses to AZD1222 COVID-19 vaccine (dated by TCRdb to the early 2020s). Regarding the research as a whole: Because spike-specific TCR depth and breadth did not differ between the two schedules, AZD1222 recipients who got a second dose at roughly 4 weeks were pooled with those who got a second dose at roughly 12 weeks. Trial participants were enrolled into age subgroups of 18-55, 56-69 and 70-plus years, which contained around 150, 28 and 57 TCR-sequenced participants, respectively. A total of 233 trial participants underwent TCR sequencing, of whom 207 had received two doses of AZD1222 and approximately 26 had received two doses of the MenACWY control vaccine. Broad study findings and their caveats: Participants were mostly white British and included more females than males, and it was suggested by the authors that clonal diversity may have been underestimated. Because no samples from the day 14 peak response were available, repertoires could be characterized only after the peak T cell response. In the small 56-69-year group, the increase in depth fell short of significance, most likely because of low power. After two AZD1222 doses, both the breadth and the depth of spike-specific TCRs were significantly higher than at day 0 and than in MenACWY recipients. Conclusions about previously exposed vaccinees are limited because only six or seven AZD1222 recipients were SARS-CoV-2 seropositive at baseline. Reportedly, close to half of the unique spike-specific TCRs recognized epitopes lying outside the regions that are mutated in the B.1.351 and B.1.1.7 variants. Vaccine-associated CD4 TCRs spanned the whole spike protein, with dominant responses in regions 160-218 and 743-854.

Including cysteine and phenylalanine, the CDR3 has 14 amino acids. The DNA shown is the 42-base CDR3, in frame from base 1. The CDR3 regions of human TCRbeta chains were analyzed by immunosequencing. The paper's data handling went like this. Repertoire TCRs were checked for matches against a reference library of SARS-CoV-2-specific TCRs that had been generated using the MIRA antigen-specificity platform. Breadth meant the fraction of unique TCRs that were SARS-CoV-2-associated, whereas depth meant the fraction of total T cells that were SARS-CoV-2-associated. Using the MIRA data, each spike-specific TCR was mapped to the spike region that the TCR reacts to and placed in a CD4 or CD8 class. Log10-transformed breadth and depth values were compared by one-way ANOVA with Sidak's multiple comparisons tests. TCRdb obtained this table from immuneACCESS and retained in-frame rearrangements with V and J assigned. These tables miss some clones; where compared with another copy, unresolved V genes account for less than half of the shortfall, and the remainder is unexplained. From that table come the V and J calls and clone size; the DNA was used to work out D and trimming. The sample table shows roughly 100,000 clones, and 82% are seen once. 4% to 6% of the sample is held by the ten biggest clonotypes.

This specimen's time point label, interpreted: baseline before first vaccination. Vaccinee samples came from UK trials COV001 and COV002, including a single-blind randomized controlled phase 2/3 trial of AZD1222 (ChAdOx1 nCoV-19) in healthy adults. For TCRbeta chain sequencing, PBMC samples from trial participants were taken at day 0 and at day 28 after the second dose. Concerning this clone itself: Its antigen is currently not known. Base qualities are missing; no much larger clone stands one base away.

The input for sequencing was peripheral blood, taken on day 0 of AZD1222 vaccination. The chain was built from TRBV1 and TRBJ1-2; TRBD1, the D gene given by the table, was not confirmed from the DNA. TRBV1 corresponds to a pseudogene. This clonotype was obtained from an adult in good health. The CDR3 in this case is CTSSHRQVDYGYTF. The DNA reads as follows: TGCACCAGCAGCCACAGACAGGTCGACTATGGCTACACCTTC.